Shown below are 10 T cell receptor beta chains from a single sample sequenced in a study of T cell responses to AZD1222 COVID-19 vaccine. Produced via immunoSEQ multiplex PCR; TCRdb's table is partial and in-frame only. The sample has roughly 160,000 clones; approximately 91% are singletons. This material consisted of peripheral blood, taken on day 0 of AZD1222 vaccination. These receptors all stem from an adult in good health.

This sequence joins TRBV28 and TRBJ1-1, with TRBD1 matching 8 bases. The CDR3 has 18 residues. Germline lookup yields CDR1 MDHEN and CDR2 SYDVKM. The V segment lost 1 base and the J segment 1 base; nucleotides outside the gene matches: 11. Written as DNA, the CDR3 is TGTGCCAGCAGTTTATCAATACAGGGGGTGTTCGAGAACACTGAAGCTTTCTTT. It encodes CASSLSIQGVFENTEAFF.

V gene TRBV19 combines with J gene TRBJ1-1; 7 bases fit TRBD1. CDR3 length: 14 amino acids. The germline V gene has CDR1 LNHDA and CDR2 SQIVND (reference sequence). V lost 7 bases and J lost 3; bases outside the gene matches: 8. CDR3 sequence (DNA): TGTGCCAGTACCGCGACAGGGTGGTACACTGAAGCTTTCTTT. Amino acid sequence: CASTATGWYTEAFF.

This clone has just one count. This chain connects TRBV10-3 to TRBJ1-1; TRBD1 is a possible D gene (6 bases). Looked up from germline, CDR1 is ENHRY and CDR2 is SYGVKD. V shed 4 bases and J shed 1 base, with 10 bases lying between them. This CDR3 has 14 amino acids. The CDR3 region is CAISGGHQNTEAFF. The DNA for the CDR3 is TGTGCCATCAGTGGGGGACATCAGAACACTGAAGCTTTCTTT.

The chain carries TRBV6-5 and TRBJ1-5; weak D call: TRBD1 (5 bases). Trimming took 2 bases from V and 4 from J, leaving 12 bases between them. In germline, CDR1 is MNHEY, CDR2 SVGAGI. This CDR3 has 15 residues. The CDR3, as DNA: TGTGCCAGCAGTTACGACCGGGACGGAAATCAGCCCCAGCATTTT. Translating it yields CASSYDRDGNQPQHF.

This chain connects TRBV6-2 or TRBV6-3 to TRBJ2-7, with D tentatively TRBD2 (6 bases). The germline V gene encodes CDR1 MNHEY and CDR2 SVGEGT. The CDR3 length is 12 residues. Trimming took 5 bases from V and 6 from J, leaving 11 bases between them. The CDR3 region is CASSRQGGEQYF. CDR3 bases: TGTGCCAGCAGTCGGCAGGGAGGCGAGCAGTACTTC.

The chain joins TRBV28 to TRBJ1-6; 7 nucleotides match TRBD1. The trim removed 3 bases at V and 6 bases at J, leaving 5 bases unmatched. Germline V gene lookup returns CDR1 MDHEN and CDR2 SYDVKM. The CDR3 totals 15 residues. In DNA, the CDR3 is TGTGCCAGCAGTTTCCAGGGACAGCGTAATTCACCCCTCCACTTT. Translating gives CASSFQGQRNSPLHF.

The CDR3 reads CASRGIQSGTDTQYF. As DNA, the CDR3 is TGTGCCAGTAGGGGGATCCAAAGCGGCACAGATACGCAGTATTTT. V gene TRBV19 combines with J gene TRBJ2-3; D gene uncertain. The V gene's germline CDR1 is LNHDA and CDR2 SQIVND (reference sequence). V was cut by 6 bases and J by 1 base, with 14 bases left in between. The CDR3 is made up of 15 amino acids.

V gene TRBV6-5 combines with J gene TRBJ1-1; 9 bases are shared with TRBD1. The CDR3 covers 15 residues. V lost 4 bases and J lost 6; bases outside the gene matches: 9. Germline CDR1 and CDR2: MNHEY and SVGAGI. CDR3 region: CASSSVTGGTAEAFF. The CDR3 DNA is TGTGCCAGCAGTTCCGTTACAGGGGGCACGGCTGAAGCTTTCTTT.

This chain links TRBV28 with TRBJ1-5; possibly TRBD1 for D (6 bases). The CDR3 has 15 amino acids. Germline V gene sequence: CDR1 MDHEN, CDR2 SYDVKM. Trimming removed 4 bases from V and 0 bases from J, with 10 bases in between. CDR3 nucleotides: TGTGCCAGCAGTTCCGACAGGACTAGCAATCAGCCCCAGCATTTT. Amino acids: CASSSDRTSNQPQHF.

This chain links TRBV3-1 (or the pseudogene TRBV3-2) with TRBJ1-3; D is uncertain. Trimming took 8 bases from V and 2 from J, leaving 10 bases between them. Germline V gene data show CDR1 as LGHDT and CDR2 as YNNKEL (reference sequence). The CDR3 consists of 13 residues. CDR3 nucleotides: TGTGCCAGCGAGGGAGAGACTGGAAACACCATATATTTT. As protein: CASEGETGNTIYF.